A single sample is the source of the 12 T cell receptor beta chains below, sequenced in a study of T cell changes during pregnancy in multiple sclerosis. The data were produced by immunoSEQ multiplex PCR, yet TCRdb's version contains in-frame clones alone and is incomplete. Among tens of thousands of clones listed, more than 80% were seen once. The specimen comprised peripheral blood, sampled in the first trimester of pregnancy. These receptors originate from a female donor in good health, enrolled as a control in a pregnancy study.

This sequence joins TRBV19 and TRBJ1-4; maybe TRBD1 (6 bases). The V and J ends lost 8 bases and 1 base respectively, with 17 bases between them. This CDR3 region has 16 residues. Germline CDR1 LNHDA, CDR2 SQIVND (reference sequence). As DNA, the CDR3 is TGTGCCAGTGGGAAACAGGGAACGCAAACTAATGAAAAACTGTTTTTT. Translating it yields CASGKQGTQTNEKLFF.

The chain is built from TRBV15 and TRBJ2-7; 7 bases are a match to TRBD1. There are 14 residues in the CDR3. V gave up 5 bases and J gave up 4 bases; unmatched junction bases: 8. From germline, CDR1 is LNHNV and CDR2 YYDKDF (reference sequence). The CDR3 coding sequence is TGTGCCACCAGCTTCAACAGGGGTTTTTACGAGCAGTACTTC. This gives the protein CATSFNRGFYEQYF.

The rearrangement uses TRBV19 and TRBJ1-1; the D is unclear. This CDR3 spans 13 amino acids. Germline V gene sequence: CDR1 LNHDA, CDR2 SQIVND (reference sequence). Trimming removed 5 bases from V and 4 bases from J, with 11 bases in between. The CDR3 spells CASSYGRSTEAFF. CDR3 nucleotide sequence: TGTGCCAGTAGTTATGGGAGGAGCACTGAAGCTTTCTTT.

The V and J genes are TRBV6-5 and TRBJ1-5; D is undetermined. CDR3 size: 14 residues. The V end lost 0 bases, the J end lost 2 bases, and 5 bases lay between the germline ends. The germline V gene encodes CDR1 MNHEY and CDR2 SVGAGI. CDR3 sequence: CASSYSTGNQPQHF. In DNA form, the CDR3 reads TGTGCCAGCAGTTACTCGACTGGCAATCAGCCCCAGCATTTT.

The V gene is TRBV19, the J gene TRBJ2-1; 8 positions agree with TRBD1. CDR3 length equals 15 residues. Trimming took 4 bases from V and 6 from J; bases not matched to a gene: 8. The germline CDR1 and CDR2 sequences are LNHDA and SQIVND (reference sequence). Here the CDR3 DNA reads TGTGCCAGTAGTACCCTGGACAGGGTGCCCAATGAGCAGTTCTTC. Translated: CASSTLDRVPNEQFF.

V is TRBV6-5 and J is TRBJ2-3, with D hard to call. CDR1 MNHEY and CDR2 SVGAGI come from the germline V gene. This CDR3 is built from 16 residues. V was pared by 0 bases and J by 0 bases, with 10 bases between. The CDR3 DNA reads as TGTGCCAGCAGTTACTCGTTGGGCCTGAGCACAGATACGCAGTATTTT. Translated, it gives CASSYSLGLSTDTQYF.

The chain recombines TRBV5-1 with TRBJ2-2, with D tentatively TRBD1 (7 bases). Trimming stripped 4 bases from V and 5 bases from J, with 18 bases between. Germline V lookup: CDR1 SGHRS, CDR2 YFSETQ. The CDR3 covers 16 residues. The CDR3 protein is CASSPLGGGGTGELFF. The CDR3 DNA is TGCGCCAGCAGCCCCCTAGGAGGGGGCGGGACCGGGGAGCTGTTTTTT.

This sequence joins TRBV18 and TRBJ1-2, with TRBD1 matching 12 bases. With V trimmed by 4 bases and J by 8 bases, 8 bases remained unmatched. The length of the CDR3 is 15 residues. From germline, CDR1 is KGHSH and CDR2 LQKENI. The chain's CDR3 is CASSRTGTGGEGYTF. The CDR3 nucleotides read TGTGCCAGCTCACGCACCGGGACAGGGGGCGAAGGCTACACCTTC.

The chain couples TRBV15 to TRBJ1-4; 7 positions match TRBD1. CDR3 length: 15 amino acids. Looked up from germline, CDR1 is LNHNV and CDR2 is YYDKDF (reference sequence). V dropped 5 bases and J dropped 5; count of bases not matched to a gene: 8. The CDR3 sequence is CATSGPGTVNEKLFF. CDR3 nucleotides: TGTGCCACCAGCGGTCCCGGGACAGTAAATGAAAAACTGTTTTTT.

The V gene is TRBV5-5, the J gene TRBJ1-6; the D gene is possibly TRBD1 (5 bases). The CDR3 length is 17 residues. The germline V gene encodes CDR1 SGHKS and CDR2 YYEKEE (reference sequence). Trimming took off 4 bases at V and 8 bases at J, with 22 bases between the two ends. The CDR3 protein is CASSIYSTDPRDSPLHF. The DNA for the CDR3 is TGTGCCAGCAGCATTTACTCGACGGATCCCAGGGATTCACCCCTCCACTTT.

The chain employs TRBV7-2 and TRBJ1-2; 8 nucleotides line up with TRBD1. With 6 bases clipped from V and 6 bases from J, the junction kept 12 bases outside the gene matches. CDR1 and CDR2 from the germline V gene are SGHTA and FQGNSA. This CDR3 contains 15 residues. The CDR3 is CASSSVNRGVHGYTF. Written as DNA, the CDR3 is TGTGCCAGCAGTTCAGTGAACAGGGGGGTGCATGGCTACACCTTC.

V usage is TRBV5-4 and J usage is TRBJ2-1, with 10 bases matching TRBD1. Germline-derived CDR1 and CDR2 are SGHNT and YYREEE (reference sequence). V was clipped by 4 bases and J by 7 bases; unmatched bases: 2. CDR3 length: 13 amino acids. CDR3: CASSRGQGNEQFF. CDR3 sequence (DNA): TGTGCCAGCAGCAGGGGACAGGGGAATGAGCAGTTCTTC. Combining the CDR3 with reference TRBV5-4 and TRBJ2-1 gives the whole variable domain ETGVTQSPTHLIKTRGQQVTLRCSSQSGHNTVSWYQQALGQGPQFIFQYYREEENGRGNFPPRFSGLQFPNYSSELNVNALELDDSALYLCASSRGQGNEQFFGPGTRLTVL.